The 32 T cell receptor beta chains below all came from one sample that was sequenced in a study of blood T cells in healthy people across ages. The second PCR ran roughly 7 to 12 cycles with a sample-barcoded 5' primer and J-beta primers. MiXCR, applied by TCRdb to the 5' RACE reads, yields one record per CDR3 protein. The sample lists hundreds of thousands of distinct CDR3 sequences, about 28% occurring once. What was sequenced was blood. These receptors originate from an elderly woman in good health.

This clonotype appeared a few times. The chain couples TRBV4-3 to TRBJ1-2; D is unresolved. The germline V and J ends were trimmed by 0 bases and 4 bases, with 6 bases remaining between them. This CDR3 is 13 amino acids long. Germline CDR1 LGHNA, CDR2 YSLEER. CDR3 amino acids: CASSQDAAYGYTF. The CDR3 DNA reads TGCGCCAGCAGCCAAGATGCAGCCTATGGCTACACCTTC.

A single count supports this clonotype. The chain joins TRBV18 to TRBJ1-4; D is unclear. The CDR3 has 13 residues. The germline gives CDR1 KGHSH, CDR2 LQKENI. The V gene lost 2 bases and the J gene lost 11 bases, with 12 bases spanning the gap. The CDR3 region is CASSPSDGGKLFF. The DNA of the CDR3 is TGTGCCAGCTCACCATCGGACGGCGGCAAACTGTTTTTT.

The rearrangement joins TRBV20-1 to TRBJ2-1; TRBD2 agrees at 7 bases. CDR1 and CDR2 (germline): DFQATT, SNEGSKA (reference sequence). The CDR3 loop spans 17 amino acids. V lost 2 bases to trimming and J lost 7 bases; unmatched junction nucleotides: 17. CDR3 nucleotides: TGCAGTGCTAGACCAACCTACGCGGGGGATTCGGGAAATGAGCAGTTCTTC. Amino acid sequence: CSARPTYAGDSGNEQFF.

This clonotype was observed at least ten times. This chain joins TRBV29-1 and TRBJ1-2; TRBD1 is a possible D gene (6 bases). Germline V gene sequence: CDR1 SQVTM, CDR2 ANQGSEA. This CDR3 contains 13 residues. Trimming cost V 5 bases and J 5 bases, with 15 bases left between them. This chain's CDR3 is CSVQGGGEYGYTF. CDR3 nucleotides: TGCAGCGTTCAGGGAGGGGGGGAATATGGCTACACCTTC.

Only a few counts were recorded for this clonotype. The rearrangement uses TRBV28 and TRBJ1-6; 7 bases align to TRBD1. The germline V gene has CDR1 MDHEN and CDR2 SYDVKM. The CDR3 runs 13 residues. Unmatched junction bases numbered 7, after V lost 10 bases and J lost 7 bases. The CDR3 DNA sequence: TGTGCCATTAGGGGGCGGACCAATTCACCCCTCCACTTT. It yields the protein CAIRGRTNSPLHF.

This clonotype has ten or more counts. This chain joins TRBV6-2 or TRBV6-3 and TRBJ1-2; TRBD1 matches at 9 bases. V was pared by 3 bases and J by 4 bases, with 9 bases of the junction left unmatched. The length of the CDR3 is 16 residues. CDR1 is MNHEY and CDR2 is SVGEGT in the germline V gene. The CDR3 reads CASSYYAGTGFYGYTF. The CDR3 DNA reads TGTGCCAGCAGTTATTACGCCGGGACAGGGTTCTATGGCTACACCTTC.

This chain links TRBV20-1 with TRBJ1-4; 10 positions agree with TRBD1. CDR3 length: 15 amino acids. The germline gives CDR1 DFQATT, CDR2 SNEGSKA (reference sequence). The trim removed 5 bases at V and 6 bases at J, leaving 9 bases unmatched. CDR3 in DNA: TGCAGTGCTCCGGTCCCCGGGACAGGGGATGAAAAACTGTTTTTT. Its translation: CSAPVPGTGDEKLFF.

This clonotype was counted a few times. The CDR3 bases are TGCAGCGTGGACCTGACAGGGCGAGACTATGGCTACACCTTC. Translated, it gives CSVDLTGRDYGYTF. This chain links TRBV29-1 with TRBJ1-2, with TRBD1 identical over 7 bases. This CDR3 region has 14 residues. V gave up 6 bases and J gave up 3 bases; unmatched junction bases: 10. Germline loops: CDR1 SQVTM, CDR2 ANQGSEA.

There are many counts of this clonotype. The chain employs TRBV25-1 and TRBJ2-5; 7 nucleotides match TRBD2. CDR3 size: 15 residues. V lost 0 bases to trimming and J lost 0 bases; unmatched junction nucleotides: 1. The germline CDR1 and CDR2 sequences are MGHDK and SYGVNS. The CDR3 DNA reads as TGTGCCAGCAGTGAATATCGGGGGGACCAAGAGACCCAGTACTTC. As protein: CASSEYRGDQETQYF. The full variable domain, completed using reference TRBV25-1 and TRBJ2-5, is EADIYQTPRYLVIGTGKKITLECSQTMGHDKMYWYQQDPGMELHLIHYSYGVNSTEKGDLSSESTVSRIRTEHFPLTLESARPSHTSQYLCASSEYRGDQETQYFGPGTRLLVL.

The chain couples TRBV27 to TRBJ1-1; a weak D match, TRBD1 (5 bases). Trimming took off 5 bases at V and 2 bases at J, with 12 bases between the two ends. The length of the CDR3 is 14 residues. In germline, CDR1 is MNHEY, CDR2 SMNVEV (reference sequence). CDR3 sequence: CASSPRGDNTEAFF. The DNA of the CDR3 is TGTGCCAGCAGTCCACGGGGCGATAACACTGAAGCTTTCTTT.

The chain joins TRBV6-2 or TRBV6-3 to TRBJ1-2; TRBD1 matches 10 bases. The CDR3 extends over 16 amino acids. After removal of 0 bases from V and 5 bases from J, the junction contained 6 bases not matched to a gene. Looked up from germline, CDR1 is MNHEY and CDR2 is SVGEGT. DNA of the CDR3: TGTGCCAGCAGTTACTCCAACCGGGGACAGGGGTATGGCTACACCTTC. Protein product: CASSYSNRGQGYGYTF.

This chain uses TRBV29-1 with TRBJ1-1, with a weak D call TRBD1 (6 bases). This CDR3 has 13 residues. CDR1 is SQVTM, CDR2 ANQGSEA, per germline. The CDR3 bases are TGCGGCGCCGAGGGGGGGCGAGGGACTGAAGCTTTCTTT. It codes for CGAEGGRGTEAFF.

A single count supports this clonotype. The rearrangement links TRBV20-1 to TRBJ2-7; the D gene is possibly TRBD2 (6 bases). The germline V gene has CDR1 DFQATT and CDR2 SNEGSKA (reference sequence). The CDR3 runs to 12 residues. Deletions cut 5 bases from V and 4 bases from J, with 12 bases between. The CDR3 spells CSASPGLYEQYF. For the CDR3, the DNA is TGCAGTGCTTCACCGGGACTTTACGAGCAGTACTTC.

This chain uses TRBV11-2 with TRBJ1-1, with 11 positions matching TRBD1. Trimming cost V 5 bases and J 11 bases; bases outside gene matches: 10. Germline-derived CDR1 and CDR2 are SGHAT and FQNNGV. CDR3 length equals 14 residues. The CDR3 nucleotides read TGTGCCAGCAGCGGGGACAGGGGGGGAGGTGGCGCTTTCTTT. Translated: CASSGDRGGGGAFF.

The chain's CDR3 is CASKGEYTDTQYF. As DNA, the CDR3 is TGTGCCAGCAAAGGGGAGTACACAGATACGCAGTATTTT. This chain connects TRBV6-6 to TRBJ2-3, with D perhaps TRBD1 or TRBD2 (5 bases each). V was shortened by 7 bases and J by 2 bases, with 10 bases between the two germline ends. CDR1 is MNHNY, CDR2 SVGAGI, per germline (reference sequence). There are 13 residues in the CDR3.

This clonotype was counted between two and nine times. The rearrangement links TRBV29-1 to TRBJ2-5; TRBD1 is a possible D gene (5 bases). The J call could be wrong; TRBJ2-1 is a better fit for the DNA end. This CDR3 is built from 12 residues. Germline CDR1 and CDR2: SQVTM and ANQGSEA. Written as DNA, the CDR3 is TGCAGCGTTGACAGGGCCCAAGAGACCCAGTTCTTC. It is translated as CSVDRAQETQFF.

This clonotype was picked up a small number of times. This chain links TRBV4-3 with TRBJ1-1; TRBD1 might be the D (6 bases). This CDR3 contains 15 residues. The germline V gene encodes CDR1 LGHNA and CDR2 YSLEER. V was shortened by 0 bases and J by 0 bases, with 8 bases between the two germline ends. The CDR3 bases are TGCGCCAGCAGCCAAGAGGAGGGGGTGAACACTGAAGCTTTCTTT. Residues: CASSQEEGVNTEAFF.

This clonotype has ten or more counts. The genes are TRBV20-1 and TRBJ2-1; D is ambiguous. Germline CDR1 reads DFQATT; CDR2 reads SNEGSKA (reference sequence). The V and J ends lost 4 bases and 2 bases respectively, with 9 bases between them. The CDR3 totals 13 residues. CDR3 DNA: TGCAGTGCTAAGGGCCCGACCTACAATGAGCAGTTCTTC. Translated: CSAKGPTYNEQFF.

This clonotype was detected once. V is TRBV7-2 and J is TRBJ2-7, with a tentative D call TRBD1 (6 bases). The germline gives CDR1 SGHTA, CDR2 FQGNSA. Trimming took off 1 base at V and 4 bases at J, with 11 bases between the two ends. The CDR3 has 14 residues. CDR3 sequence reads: CASSLGIRGYEQYF. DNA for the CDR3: TGTGCCAGCAGCTTAGGTATCAGGGGTTACGAGCAGTACTTC. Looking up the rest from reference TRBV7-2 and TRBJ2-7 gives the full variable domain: GAGVSQSPSNKVTEKGKDVELRCDPISGHTALYWYRQSLGQGLEFLIYFQGNSAPDKSGLPSDRFSAERTGGSVSTLTIQRTQQEDSAVYLCASSLGIRGYEQYFGPGTRLTVT.

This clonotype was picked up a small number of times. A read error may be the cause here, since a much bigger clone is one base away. Here the CDR3 DNA reads TGCAGTGTTAGCCGGGACAGGGATGTCGTCCTGACTTTC. It encodes CSVSRDRDVVLTF. The chain combines TRBV20-1 with TRBJ2-6; 9 positions match TRBD1. Germline assignment: CDR1 DFQATT and CDR2 SNEGSKA (reference sequence). The J segment lost 12 bases and the V segment lost 7 bases, leaving 10 bases of the junction unmatched. This CDR3 has 13 amino acids.

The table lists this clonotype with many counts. The CDR3 here is CASSRPLVEEGGYTF. CDR3 sequence (DNA): TGTGCCAGCAGCCGCCCACTAGTAGAGGAGGGCGGCTACACCTTC. The genes are TRBV4-2 and TRBJ1-2; D gene unclear. Germline-derived CDR1 and CDR2 are LGHNA and YNFKEQ. The CDR3 sequence is 15 residues long. Trimming took 4 bases from V and 8 from J, leaving 20 bases between them.

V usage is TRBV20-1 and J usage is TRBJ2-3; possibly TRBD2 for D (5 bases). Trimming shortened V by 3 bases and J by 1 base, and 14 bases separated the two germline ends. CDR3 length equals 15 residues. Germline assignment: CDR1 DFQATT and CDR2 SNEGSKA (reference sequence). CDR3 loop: CSASSSGEGTDTQYF. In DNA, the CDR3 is TGCAGTGCTAGTTCGAGCGGTGAAGGCACAGATACGCAGTATTTT.

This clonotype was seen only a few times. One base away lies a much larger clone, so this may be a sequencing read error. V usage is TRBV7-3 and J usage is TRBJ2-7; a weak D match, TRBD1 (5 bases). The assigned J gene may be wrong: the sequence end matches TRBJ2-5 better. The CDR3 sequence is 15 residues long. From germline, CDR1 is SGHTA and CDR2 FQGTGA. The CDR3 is CASSSAGSRWETQYF. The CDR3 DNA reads TGTGCCAGCAGCTCGGCAGGGTCTCGGTGGGAGACCCAGTACTTC.

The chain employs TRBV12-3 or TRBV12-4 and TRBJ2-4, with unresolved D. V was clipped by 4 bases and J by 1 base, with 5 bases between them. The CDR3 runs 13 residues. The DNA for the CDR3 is TGTGCCAGCAGTTCCCGGGCCAAAAACATTCAGTACTTC. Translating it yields CASSSRAKNIQYF.

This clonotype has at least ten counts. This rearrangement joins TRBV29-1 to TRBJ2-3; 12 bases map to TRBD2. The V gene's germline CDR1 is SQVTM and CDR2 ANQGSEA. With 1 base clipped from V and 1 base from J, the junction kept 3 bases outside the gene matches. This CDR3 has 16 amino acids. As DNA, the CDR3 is TGCAGCGTTGAAGGGCTAGCGGGGGGGGGCACAGATACGCAGTATTTT. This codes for CSVEGLAGGGTDTQYF.

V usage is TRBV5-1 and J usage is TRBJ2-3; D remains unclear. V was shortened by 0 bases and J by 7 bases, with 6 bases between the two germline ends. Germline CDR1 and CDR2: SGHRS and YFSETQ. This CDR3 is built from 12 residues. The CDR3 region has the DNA TGCGCCAGCAGCTTGGATCCAAATACGCAGTATTTT. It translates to CASSLDPNTQYF.

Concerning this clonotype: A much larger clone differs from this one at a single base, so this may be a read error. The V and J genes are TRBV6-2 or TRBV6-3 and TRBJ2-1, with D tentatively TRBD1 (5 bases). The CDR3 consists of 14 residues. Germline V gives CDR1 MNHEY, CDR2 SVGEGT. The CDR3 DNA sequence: TGTGCCAGCAGTCGACAGTCCTTGCACAATAAGCAGTTCTTC. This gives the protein CASSRQSLHNKQFF.

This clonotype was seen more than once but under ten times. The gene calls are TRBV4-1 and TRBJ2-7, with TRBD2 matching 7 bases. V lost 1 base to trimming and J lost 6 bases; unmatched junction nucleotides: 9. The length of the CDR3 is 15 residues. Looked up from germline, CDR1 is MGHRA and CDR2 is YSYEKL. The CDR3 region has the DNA TGCGCCAGCAGCCAAGTACCCCAGCGGGGCGGCGAGCAGTACTTC. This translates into CASSQVPQRGGEQYF.

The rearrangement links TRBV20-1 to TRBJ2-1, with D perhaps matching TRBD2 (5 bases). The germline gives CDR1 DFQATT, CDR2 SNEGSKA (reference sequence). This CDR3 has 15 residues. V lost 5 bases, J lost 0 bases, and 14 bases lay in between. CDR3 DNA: TGCAGTGCTCAACCGGGAACGAGCTCCTACAATGAGCAGTTCTTC. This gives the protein CSAQPGTSSYNEQFF.

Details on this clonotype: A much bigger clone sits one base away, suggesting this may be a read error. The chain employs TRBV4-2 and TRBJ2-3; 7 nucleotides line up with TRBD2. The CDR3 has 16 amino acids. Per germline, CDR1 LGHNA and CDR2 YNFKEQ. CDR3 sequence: CASNQDGPGGTDTQYF. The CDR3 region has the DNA TGTGCCAGCAACCAAGATGGGCCGGGGGGAACAGATACGCAGTATTTT.

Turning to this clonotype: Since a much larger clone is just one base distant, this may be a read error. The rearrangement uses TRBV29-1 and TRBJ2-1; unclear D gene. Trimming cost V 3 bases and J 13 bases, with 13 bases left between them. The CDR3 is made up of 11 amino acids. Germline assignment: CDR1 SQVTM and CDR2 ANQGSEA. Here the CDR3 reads CSVEGKETQFF. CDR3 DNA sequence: TGCAGCGTTGAGGGGAAAGAGACCCAGTTCTTC.

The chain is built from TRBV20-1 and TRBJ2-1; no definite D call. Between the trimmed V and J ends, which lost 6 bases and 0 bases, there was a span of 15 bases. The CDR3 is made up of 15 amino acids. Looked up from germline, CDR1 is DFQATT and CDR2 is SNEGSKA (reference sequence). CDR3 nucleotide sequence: TGCAGTGCAGCTGCAGGATCTAGCTCCTACAATGAGCAGTTCTTC. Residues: CSAAAGSSSYNEQFF.